This T cell receptor beta chain derives from a study of regulatory T cells in long-lasting Graves disease. Between the trimmed V and J ends, which lost 9 bases and 4 bases, there was a span of 18 bases. The germline CDR1 and CDR2 sequences are SNHLY and FYNNEI. The CDR3 is 14 amino acids. Broader study findings: Patients whose Graves' disease persisted exhibited lower TCR diversity than those newly diagnosed.

This clonotype was seen repeatedly, ten times or more. The antigen remains unidentified. Documented time point: newly diagnosed GD, antithyroid drugs for less than 3 months. The authors made the TCR library using RNA they extracted from PBMCs. Assembly of TCR beta libraries relied on iRepertoire HTBI primers together with Arm-PCR of CDR3 regions. TCRdb used MiXCR to reprocess the multiplex PCR reads, holding one entry per CDR3 protein. The table records about 560,000 distinct CDR3 sequences, more than 15% of them present only once. The same data also went into a second study, on T cells in Graves' hyperthyroidism and ophthalmopathy. As that report states: The HTBI set primed first-round TCR CDR3 RT-PCR.

Source: peripheral blood mononuclear cells (PBMCs), taken at new diagnosis, from a patient treated with antithyroid drugs. The gene calls are TRBV2 and TRBJ1-2; a weak D match, TRBD1 (5 bases). The sequence was collected from a man between 18 and 29 years old with Graves disease. The CDR3 sequence is CARTLAGATYGYTF. As DNA, the CDR3 is TGTGCCAGAACCTTGGCCGGGGCGACCTATGGCTACACCTTC.